This passage covers 16 T cell receptor beta chains from one sample sequenced in a study of CD8+ T cells in alopecia areata. The treatment is: oral pan-JAK inhibitor, 5-10 mg twice daily. Extraction and reverse transcription of RNA yielded cDNA as the sequencing template. Generated by immunoSEQ multiplex PCR, the TCRdb table keeps only in-frame clones and is missing some. The sample has 95,000 to 100,000 clones, 60% to 75% seen once. The material sequenced was CD8+ T cells sorted from blood, taken at week 4, from a patient treated with tofacitinib. The receptor source for this set is a human donor with alopecia areata.

This chain joins TRBV27 and TRBJ1-5; TRBD1 agrees at 11 bases. V lost 2 bases to trimming and J lost 5 bases; unmatched junction nucleotides: 2. This CDR3 has 15 amino acids. CDR1 and CDR2 from the germline V gene are MNHEY and SMNVEV (reference sequence). The CDR3 DNA reads as TGTGCCAGCAGTTTACGGACAGGGGGCTATCAGCCCCAGCATTTT. Amino acids: CASSLRTGGYQPQHF.

This chain joins TRBV5-1 and TRBJ2-7, with TRBD1 matching 9 bases. The CDR3 extends over 13 amino acids. The J segment lost 6 bases and the V segment lost 4 bases, leaving 5 bases of the junction unmatched. Germline V gene data show CDR1 as SGHRS and CDR2 as YFSETQ. CDR3 residues: CASSQGQGAEQYF. CDR3 nucleotide sequence: TGCGCCAGCAGCCAGGGACAGGGCGCCGAGCAGTACTTC. The whole variable domain, filled in from reference TRBV5-1 and TRBJ2-7, reads KAGVTQTPRYLIKTRGQQVTLSCSPISGHRSVSWYQQTPGQGLQFLFEYFSETQRNKGNFPGRFSGRQFSNSRSEMNVSTLELGDSALYLCASSQGQGAEQYFGPGTRLTVT.

Details on this clone: Distinct nucleotide sequences in the sample also encode this CDR3. This rearrangement joins TRBV4-3 to TRBJ2-3, with unresolved D. The germline V and J ends were trimmed by 1 base and 0 bases, with 2 bases remaining between them. Germline CDR1 and CDR2: LGHNA and YSLEER. The length of the CDR3 is 13 residues. CDR3 in DNA: TGCGCCAGCAGCCAAGGGAGCACAGATACGCAGTATTTT. It specifies CASSQGSTDTQYF.

This chain links TRBV7-6 with TRBJ2-1; 9 nucleotides agree with TRBD2. The J segment lost 4 bases and the V segment lost 4 bases, leaving 5 bases of the junction unmatched. The CDR3 covers 15 residues. In germline, CDR1 is SGHVS, CDR2 FNYEAQ. The CDR3 DNA is TGTGCCAGCAGCTCTGGGGGACTAGCTTACAATGAGCAGTTCTTC. This sequence encodes CASSSGGLAYNEQFF.

This chain uses TRBV29-1 with TRBJ1-2; D unresolved. Germline loops: CDR1 SQVTM, CDR2 ANQGSEA. Trimming pared 6 bases from V and 7 bases from J, leaving 12 bases between. The CDR3 spans 11 residues. The CDR3 is CSVWTALGYTF. CDR3 DNA sequence: TGCAGCGTCTGGACGGCCCTTGGCTACACCTTC.

This clone came up once. The chain employs TRBV25-1 and TRBJ1-4; D gene uncertain. This CDR3 contains 14 residues. Trimming left V 0 bases short and J 4 bases short, with 6 bases between. The germline V gene has CDR1 MGHDK and CDR2 SYGVNS. The CDR3 loop is CASSEYSFNEKLFF. CDR3 DNA sequence: TGTGCCAGCAGTGAATACAGCTTTAATGAAAAACTGTTTTTT.

This chain joins TRBV29-1 and TRBJ2-2; no clear D gene. Germline V CDR1 and CDR2: SQVTM, ANQGSEA. The germline V and J ends were trimmed by 7 bases and 1 base, with 10 bases remaining between them. The CDR3 totals 13 residues. The CDR3 reads CSGAHGNTGELFF. In DNA, the CDR3 is TGCAGCGGCGCCCACGGGAACACCGGGGAGCTGTTTTTT.

The chain carries TRBV12-5 and TRBJ2-2, with D unresolved. CDR3 length: 12 residues. Germline CDR1 reads LGHNT; CDR2 reads FRNRAP. The V end lost 1 base, the J end lost 5 bases, and 2 bases lay between the germline ends. The CDR3, as DNA: TGTGCTAGTGGTTTGGGGACCGGGGAGCTGTTTTTT. Translated: CASGLGTGELFF.

This chain joins TRBV6-6 and TRBJ2-7; possibly TRBD2 for D (6 bases). The germline V gene encodes CDR1 MNHNY and CDR2 SVGAGI (reference sequence). This CDR3 is 14 amino acids long. V lost 2 bases and J lost 5, with 13 bases in between. CDR3 nucleotide sequence: TGTGCCAGCAGTTACGCCCAGGGACTCGACGAGCAGTACTTC. This translates into CASSYAQGLDEQYF.

This clone was seen a handful of times. The genes are TRBV29-1 and TRBJ2-3, with 7 bases that match TRBD1. With V trimmed by 0 bases and J by 1 base, 4 bases remained unmatched. The germline CDR1 and CDR2 sequences are SQVTM and ANQGSEA. The CDR3 is made up of 15 amino acids. The CDR3 coding sequence is TGCAGCGTTGAAGATTGGCAGGGGGGCACAGATACGCAGTATTTT. This codes for CSVEDWQGGTDTQYF.

The chain joins TRBV27 to TRBJ2-5; 8 bases line up with TRBD1. The CDR3 length is 16 residues. The ends lost 2 bases at V and 5 bases at J; junction bases unmatched: 10. Germline V gene sequence: CDR1 MNHEY, CDR2 SMNVEV (reference sequence). CDR3 nucleotides: TGTGCCAGCAGTTTAAAATTTCCGGACAGGGTGGAGACCCAGTACTTC. It yields the protein CASSLKFPDRVETQYF.

The chain carries TRBV4-1 and TRBJ2-7, with D possibly being TRBD2 (5 bases). This CDR3 spans 16 amino acids. The germline V gene encodes CDR1 MGHRA and CDR2 YSYEKL. Deletions cut 4 bases from V and 0 bases from J, with 16 bases between. CDR3 DNA sequence: TGCGCCAGCAGCCTCCGCGAGGGTCCAAACTCCTACGAGCAGTACTTC. Translation gives CASSLREGPNSYEQYF.

This sequence joins TRBV25-1 and TRBJ2-5; TRBD1 matches 7 bases. This CDR3 region has 16 residues. V dropped 4 bases and J dropped 2; count of bases not matched to a gene: 10. Germline values: CDR1 MGHDK, CDR2 SYGVNS. As DNA, the CDR3 is TGTGCCAGCAGTGGCACTCGACAGGGACCTCAAGAGACCCAGTACTTC. Protein product: CASSGTRQGPQETQYF.

The V gene is TRBV27, the J gene TRBJ2-2; 14 nucleotides match TRBD2. The CDR3 loop spans 18 amino acids. Germline V gene lookup returns CDR1 MNHEY and CDR2 SMNVEV (reference sequence). With 5 bases clipped from V and 1 base from J, the junction kept 6 bases outside the gene matches. The CDR3 DNA reads as TGTGCCAGCAGTCCACTCGGGACTAGCGGGGGGAACACCGGGGAGCTGTTTTTT. It specifies CASSPLGTSGGNTGELFF.

V usage is TRBV5-1 and J usage is TRBJ2-7; no clear D gene. Germline V gene lookup returns CDR1 SGHRS and CDR2 YFSETQ. Trimming left V 7 bases short and J 0 bases short, with 11 bases between. CDR3 length equals 13 residues. For the CDR3, the DNA is TGCGCCAGCGGGCACGGAAGCTCCTACGAGCAGTACTTC. This sequence encodes CASGHGSSYEQYF.

Only one count was recorded for this clone. V and J are TRBV27 and TRBJ2-1; TRBD2 agrees at 9 bases. Per germline, CDR1 MNHEY and CDR2 SMNVEV (reference sequence). V lost 6 bases, J lost 6 bases, and 9 bases stayed unmatched. The CDR3 runs to 15 residues. The CDR3 spells CASSPGTSPSNEQFF. Here the CDR3 DNA reads TGTGCCAGCAGCCCCGGGACTAGCCCCTCCAATGAGCAGTTCTTC.